The rows below give T cell receptor beta chains drawn from one sample of a study of T cell clonotyping in hematopoietic cell transplantation. TCRdb's table, derived via immunoSEQ multiplex PCR, lists solely in-frame clones and lacks some. Of roughly 9,100 clones in the sample, 93% are singletons; the top ten hold 5.7%. The input for sequencing was PBMCs, taken 100 days after allogeneic stem cell transplant. All receptors come from a male patient aged 50 or older who had an allogeneic stem cell transplant from a related donor, so T cells may come from the graft donor. Some clones in this sample may be carry-over from other donors' samples. Each CDR3 is given with its conserved first and last residue. D genes are given only for firm matches.

CDR3 protein: CASDDTGELFF
D gene: -
V gene: TRBV23-1

CDR3 protein: CASGALDGETQYF
D gene: -
V gene: TRBV9

CDR3 protein: CASSLQGLSNQPQHF
D gene: -
V gene: TRBV27

CDR3 protein: CASSPSGRKPTDTQYF
D gene: TRBD2
V gene: TRBV18

CDR3 protein: CASSLVVGGRRGYTF
D gene: -
V gene: TRBV7-2

CDR3 protein: CASSLAGGDGYTF
D gene: -
V gene: TRBV7-2

CDR3 protein: CASSDTGQGHEQYF
D gene: TRBD1
V gene: TRBV6-1

CDR3 protein: CASSSIDREQETQYF
D gene: TRBD1
V gene: TRBV7-9

CDR3 protein: CASSTRQGNTGELFF
D gene: TRBD1
V gene: TRBV2

CDR3 protein: CASSLGVIRDTEAFF
D gene: -
V gene: TRBV5-6

CDR3 protein: CASSLTGGIGELFF
D gene: -
V gene: TRBV5-1

CDR3 protein: CASSVSGGGGYTF
D gene: TRBD1
V gene: TRBV9

CDR3 protein: CASSSPTGWTEAFF
D gene: -
V gene: TRBV27

CDR3 protein: CASSQDIMEGAINQPQHF
D gene: TRBD1
V gene: TRBV4-3

CDR3 protein: CASPGQGGNEQFF
D gene: TRBD1
V gene: TRBV2

CDR3 protein: CASSPGQVGNTIYF
D gene: TRBD1
V gene: TRBV11-2

CDR3 protein: CASSKQNSPLHF
D gene: -
V gene: TRBV28

CDR3 protein: CAFQWPGGRETQYF
D gene: TRBD2
V gene: TRBV30

CDR3 protein: CASSIVGRAGTYEQYF
D gene: -
V gene: TRBV19

CDR3 protein: CASGIAGGAHQPQHF
D gene: -
V gene: TRBV28

CDR3 protein: CASHGHGIHEQFF
D gene: -
V gene: TRBV6-5

CDR3 protein: CASSLSSGNPDEQFF
D gene: TRBD2
V gene: TRBV27

CDR3 protein: CASSQETSGGVNVETQYF
D gene: TRBD2
V gene: TRBV4-2

CDR3 protein: CASSDRNEQYF
D gene: -
V gene: TRBV6-1

CDR3 protein: CASSQDPVNQPQHF
D gene: -
V gene: TRBV4-1

CDR3 protein: CASSQINEQFF
D gene: -
V gene: TRBV28

CDR3 protein: CASRPPGLAGGTSYEQYF
D gene: TRBD2
V gene: TRBV7-2